This TCR beta chain appears in the sequencing data of a study of blood T cell repertoires in COVID-19. The wider study: COVID-19 samples, acute and convalescent, were from the United States, Italy and Spain. The analysed material was cDNA or gDNA that came from T cells, B-cell-depleted T cells, or PBMCs.

Sequenced by immunoSEQ multiplex PCR; TCRdb stores in-frame clones only, minus some. Among some 11,000 clones, 82% were seen once, and the ten largest hold 35% to 55%. Germline V lookup: CDR1 ENHRY, CDR2 SYGVKD. The V and J ends lost 0 bases and 8 bases respectively, with 13 bases between them. The CDR3 contains 14 residues. The sequence was obtained from an elderly man with acute or convalescent COVID-19. Input material: peripheral blood. J is TRBJ1-2 and V is TRBV10-3; perhaps TRBD1 as D (5 bases). CDR3 region: CAISESGGETGYTF. The DNA for the CDR3 is TGTGCCATCAGTGAGTCGGGGGGGGAAACCGGCTACACCTTC.